The following is a T cell receptor (beta chain) sequence with its context. Original data processing: Reference gene primer amplification gave nucleated cell count estimates. Using immunoSEQ multiplex PCR, the repertoire was profiled, and TCRdb retains in-frame clones only, with some absent. The V and J calls and clone size come from that table; D and trimming were worked out from the DNA. The repertoire holds roughly 170,000 clones, approximately 84% seen once, with around 5.4% in the top ten. The sample belongs to a study of blood T cell repertoires in COVID-19. Whole-study context: T cells, B-cell-depleted T cells, or PBMCs provided the cDNA or gDNA that served as material.

What was sequenced was peripheral blood. This clonotype was obtained from a woman aged 45 to 65 with COVID-19, enrolled during active disease.

The CDR3 loop is CASSSTSPARANTGELFF. CDR3 coding DNA: TGTGCCAGCTCATCAACATCCCCAGCCAGGGCGAACACCGGGGAGCTGTTTTTT. V usage is TRBV18 and J usage is TRBJ2-2; a weak D match, TRBD1 (5 bases). V lost 5 bases, J lost 0 bases, and 19 bases lay in between. The CDR3 length is 18 residues. Germline V gene sequence: CDR1 KGHSH, CDR2 LQKENI.